This T cell receptor beta chain stems from a study of cytomegalovirus exposure and HLA in healthy donors. Study-wide context: As an earlier analysis found, about 190 million T cells yielded 100 million to 130 million unique TCR beta sequences.

The PCR contained 60 Vbeta and 13 Jbeta primers. The table came from immunoSEQ multiplex PCR; TCRdb's copy has only in-frame clones and leaves some out. Of 100,000 or so clones listed, nearly 15% are singletons. CDR3 length: 15 residues. CDR1 is SGHAT and CDR2 is FQNNGV in the germline V gene. The V segment lost 1 base and the J segment 4 bases; nucleotides outside the gene matches: 4. This clone was counted a few times. This chain uses TRBV11-2 with TRBJ2-5; the match to TRBD2 covers 9 bases. Sequencing was performed on PBMCs. The receptor was isolated from a female donor in good health and CMV-seronegative. CDR3 sequence (DNA): TGTGCCAGCAGCTTAGGTGCGGGGGGGGGAGAGACCCAGTACTTC. This gives the protein CASSLGAGGGETQYF.